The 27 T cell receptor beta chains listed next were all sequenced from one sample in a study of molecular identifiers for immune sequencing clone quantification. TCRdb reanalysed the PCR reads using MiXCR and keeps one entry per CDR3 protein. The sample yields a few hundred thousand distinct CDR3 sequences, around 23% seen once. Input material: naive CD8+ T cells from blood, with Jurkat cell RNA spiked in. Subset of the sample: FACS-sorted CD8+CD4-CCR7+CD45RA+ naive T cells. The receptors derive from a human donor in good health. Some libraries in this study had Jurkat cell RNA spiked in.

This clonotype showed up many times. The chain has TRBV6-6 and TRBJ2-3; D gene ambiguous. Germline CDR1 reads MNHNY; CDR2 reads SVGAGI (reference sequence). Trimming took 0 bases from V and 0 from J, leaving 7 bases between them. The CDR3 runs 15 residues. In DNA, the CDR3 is TGTGCCAGCAGTTACTCGAGTGCTAGCACAGATACGCAGTATTTT. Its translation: CASSYSSASTDTQYF.

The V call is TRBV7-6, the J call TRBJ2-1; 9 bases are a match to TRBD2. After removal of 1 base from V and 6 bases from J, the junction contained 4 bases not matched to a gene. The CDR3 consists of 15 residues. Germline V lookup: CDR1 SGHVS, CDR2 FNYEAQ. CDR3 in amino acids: CASSLEAGGINEQFF. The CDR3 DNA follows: TGTGCCAGCAGCTTAGAAGCGGGGGGTATCAATGAGCAGTTCTTC.

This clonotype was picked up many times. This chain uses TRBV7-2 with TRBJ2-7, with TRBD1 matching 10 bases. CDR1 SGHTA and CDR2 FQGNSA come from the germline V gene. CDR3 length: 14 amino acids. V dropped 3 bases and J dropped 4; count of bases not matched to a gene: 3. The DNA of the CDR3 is TGTGCCAGCAGCTTCCAGGACAGGGGGTACGAGCAGTACTTC. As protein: CASSFQDRGYEQYF.

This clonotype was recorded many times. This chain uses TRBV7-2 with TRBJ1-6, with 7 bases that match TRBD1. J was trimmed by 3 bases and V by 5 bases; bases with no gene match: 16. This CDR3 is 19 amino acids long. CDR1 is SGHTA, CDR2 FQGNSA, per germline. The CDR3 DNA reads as TGTGCCAGCAGCCCAAAAGGGCCGACAGGGCGACTCTATAATTCACCCCTCCACTTT. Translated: CASSPKGPTGRLYNSPLHF. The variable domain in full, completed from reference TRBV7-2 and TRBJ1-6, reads GAGVSQSPSNKVTEKGKDVELRCDPISGHTALYWYRQSLGQGLEFLIYFQGNSAPDKSGLPSDRFSAERTGGSVSTLTIQRTQQEDSAVYLCASSPKGPTGRLYNSPLHFGNGTRLTVT.

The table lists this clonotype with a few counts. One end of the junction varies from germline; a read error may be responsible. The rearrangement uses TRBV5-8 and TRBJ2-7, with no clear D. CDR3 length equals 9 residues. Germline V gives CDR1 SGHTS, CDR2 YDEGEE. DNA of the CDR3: TGTGCCAGCAAATCAGGTTCGGGCTTC. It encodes CASKSGSGF.

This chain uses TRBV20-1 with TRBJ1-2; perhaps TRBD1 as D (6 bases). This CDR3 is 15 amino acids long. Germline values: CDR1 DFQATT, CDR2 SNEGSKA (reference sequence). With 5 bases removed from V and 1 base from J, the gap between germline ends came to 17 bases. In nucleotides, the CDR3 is TGCAGTGCTCCCCGGTCGGGACAAAGTAACTATGGCTACACCTTC. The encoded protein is CSAPRSGQSNYGYTF.

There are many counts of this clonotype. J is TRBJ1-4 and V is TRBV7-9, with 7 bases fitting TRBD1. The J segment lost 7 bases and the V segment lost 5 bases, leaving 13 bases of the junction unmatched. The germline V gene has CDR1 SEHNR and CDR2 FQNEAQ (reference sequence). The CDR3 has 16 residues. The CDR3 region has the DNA TGTGCCAGCAGCCCTATTTTAAGAGGGGGCGGTGAAAAACTGTTTTTT. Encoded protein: CASSPILRGGGEKLFF.

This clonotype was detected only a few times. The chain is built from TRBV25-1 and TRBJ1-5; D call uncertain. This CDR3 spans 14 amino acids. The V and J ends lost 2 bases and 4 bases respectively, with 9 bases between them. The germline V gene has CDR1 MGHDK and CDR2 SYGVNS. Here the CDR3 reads CASSEKMGNQPQHF. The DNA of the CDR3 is TGTGCCAGCAGTGAAAAGATGGGGAATCAGCCCCAGCATTTT.

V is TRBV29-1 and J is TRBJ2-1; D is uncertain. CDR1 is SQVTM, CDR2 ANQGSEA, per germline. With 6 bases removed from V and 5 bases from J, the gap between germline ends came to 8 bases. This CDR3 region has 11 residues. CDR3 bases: TGCAGCGTAAGAGCCAACAATGAGCAGTTCTTC. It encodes CSVRANNEQFF.

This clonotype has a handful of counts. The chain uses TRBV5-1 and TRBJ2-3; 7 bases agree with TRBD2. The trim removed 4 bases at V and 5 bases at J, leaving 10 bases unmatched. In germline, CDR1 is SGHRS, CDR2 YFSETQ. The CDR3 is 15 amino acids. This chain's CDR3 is CASSVAGRVVDTQYF. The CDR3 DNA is TGCGCCAGCAGCGTAGCGGGCAGGGTGGTAGATACGCAGTATTTT.

The CDR3 DNA reads as TGTGCCAGCAGCAACGGACTAGCGGGGACAGATACGCAGTATTTT. Amino acid sequence: CASSNGLAGTDTQYF. The V call is TRBV11-2, the J call TRBJ2-3; TRBD2 agrees at 12 bases. With 5 bases clipped from V and 3 bases from J, the junction kept 3 bases outside the gene matches. Germline CDR1 is SGHAT and CDR2 is FQNNGV. The CDR3 length is 15 residues.

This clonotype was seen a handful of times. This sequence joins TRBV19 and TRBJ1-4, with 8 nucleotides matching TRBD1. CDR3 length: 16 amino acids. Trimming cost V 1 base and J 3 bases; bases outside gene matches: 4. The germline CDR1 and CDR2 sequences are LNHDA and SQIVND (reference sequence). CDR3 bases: TGTGCCAGTAGTATAGGTGACAGGGGTGCTAATGAAAAACTGTTTTTT. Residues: CASSIGDRGANEKLFF.

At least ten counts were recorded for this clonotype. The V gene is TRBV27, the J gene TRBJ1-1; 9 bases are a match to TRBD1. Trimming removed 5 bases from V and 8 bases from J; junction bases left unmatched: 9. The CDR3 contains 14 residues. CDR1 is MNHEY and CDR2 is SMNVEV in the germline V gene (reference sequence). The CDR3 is CASSPWTGDKEAFF. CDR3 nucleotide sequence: TGTGCCAGCAGTCCGTGGACAGGGGACAAGGAAGCTTTCTTT.

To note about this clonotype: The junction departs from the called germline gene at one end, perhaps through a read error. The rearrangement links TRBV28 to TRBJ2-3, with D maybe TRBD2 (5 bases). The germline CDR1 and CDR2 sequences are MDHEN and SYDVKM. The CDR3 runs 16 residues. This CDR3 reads CASGLGGGLPTDTQYF. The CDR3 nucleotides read TGTGCCAGCGGTTTGGGTGGTGGACTCCCCACAGATACGCAGTATTTT.

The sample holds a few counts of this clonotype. Here the CDR3 reads CASSYSTGRQETQYF. The CDR3 nucleotides are TGTGCCAGCAGTTACTCGACAGGTCGACAAGAGACCCAGTACTTC. The rearrangement joins TRBV6-6 to TRBJ2-5, with a tentative D call TRBD1 (6 bases). CDR3 length equals 15 residues. Germline V gives CDR1 MNHNY, CDR2 SVGAGI (reference sequence). The V end lost 0 bases, the J end lost 2 bases, and 10 bases lay between the germline ends.

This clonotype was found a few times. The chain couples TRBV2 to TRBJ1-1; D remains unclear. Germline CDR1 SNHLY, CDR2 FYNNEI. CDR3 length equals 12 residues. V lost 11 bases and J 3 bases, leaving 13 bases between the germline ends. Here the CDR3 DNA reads TGTGCCTGCTTAGAGGGTTACACTGAAGCTTTCTTT. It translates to CACLEGYTEAFF.

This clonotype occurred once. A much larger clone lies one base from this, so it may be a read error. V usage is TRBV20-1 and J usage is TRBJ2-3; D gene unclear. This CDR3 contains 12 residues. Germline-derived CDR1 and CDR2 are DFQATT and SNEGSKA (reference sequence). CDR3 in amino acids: CSGSKDTDTQCF. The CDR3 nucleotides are TGCAGTGGGTCCAAAGACACAGATACGCAGTGTTTT.

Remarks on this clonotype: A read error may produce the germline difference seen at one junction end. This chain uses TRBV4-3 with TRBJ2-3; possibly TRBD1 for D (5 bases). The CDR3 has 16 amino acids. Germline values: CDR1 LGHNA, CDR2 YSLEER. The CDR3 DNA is TGCGCCAGCAACCAAGATCGGCAGGGATTGGGTGATACGCAGTATTTT. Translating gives CASNQDRQGLGDTQYF.

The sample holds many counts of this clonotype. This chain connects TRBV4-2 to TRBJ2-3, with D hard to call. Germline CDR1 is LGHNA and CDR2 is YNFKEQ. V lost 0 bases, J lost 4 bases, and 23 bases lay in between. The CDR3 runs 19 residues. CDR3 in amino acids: CASSQDSVQTLYAADTQYF. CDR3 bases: TGTGCCAGCAGCCAAGATTCCGTACAAACCCTTTACGCCGCAGATACGCAGTATTTT.

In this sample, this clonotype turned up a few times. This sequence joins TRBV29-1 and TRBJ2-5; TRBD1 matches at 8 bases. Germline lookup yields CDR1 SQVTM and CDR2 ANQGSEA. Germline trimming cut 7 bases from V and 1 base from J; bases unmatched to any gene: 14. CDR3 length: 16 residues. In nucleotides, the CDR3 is TGCAGCGCCTGGGGCGACAGGGGACAAACCCAAGAGACCCAGTACTTC. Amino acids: CSAWGDRGQTQETQYF.

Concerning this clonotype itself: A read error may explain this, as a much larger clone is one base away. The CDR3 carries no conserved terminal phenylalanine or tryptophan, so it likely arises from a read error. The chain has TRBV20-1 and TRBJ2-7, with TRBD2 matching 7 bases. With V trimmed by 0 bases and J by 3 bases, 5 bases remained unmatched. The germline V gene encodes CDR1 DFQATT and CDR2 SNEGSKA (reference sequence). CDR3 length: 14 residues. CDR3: CSARDLSGDYEQYL. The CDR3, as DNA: TGCAGTGCTAGAGATCTCAGCGGGGACTACGAGCAGTACCTC.

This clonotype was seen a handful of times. CDR3 nucleotides: TGTGCCAGCTCATCCGGGACAGGGGACTACGAGCAGTACTTC. Translating gives CASSSGTGDYEQYF. This sequence joins TRBV18 and TRBJ2-7; 10 bases map to TRBD1. Germline trimming cut 5 bases from V and 3 bases from J; bases unmatched to any gene: 4. The CDR3 runs to 14 residues. Germline CDR1 and CDR2: KGHSH and LQKENI.

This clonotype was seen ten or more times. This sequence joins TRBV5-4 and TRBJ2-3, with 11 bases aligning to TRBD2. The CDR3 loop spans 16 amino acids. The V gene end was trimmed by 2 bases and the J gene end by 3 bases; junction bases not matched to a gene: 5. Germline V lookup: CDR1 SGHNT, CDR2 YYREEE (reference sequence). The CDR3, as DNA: TGTGCCAGCAGCTTATCAACTAGCGGGAGAACAGATACGCAGTATTTT. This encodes CASSLSTSGRTDTQYF.

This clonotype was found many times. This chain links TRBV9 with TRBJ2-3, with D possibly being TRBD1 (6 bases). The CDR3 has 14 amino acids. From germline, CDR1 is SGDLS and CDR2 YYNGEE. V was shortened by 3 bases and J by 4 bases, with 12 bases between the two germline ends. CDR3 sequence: CASSEGRGADTQYF. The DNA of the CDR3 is TGTGCCAGCAGCGAGGGCAGGGGAGCAGATACGCAGTATTTT.

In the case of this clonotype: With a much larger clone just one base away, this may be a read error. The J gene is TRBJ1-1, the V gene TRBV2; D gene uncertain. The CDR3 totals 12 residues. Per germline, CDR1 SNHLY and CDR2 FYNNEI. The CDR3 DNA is TGTGCCTGCAGTGATGGCCGCCCTGAAGCTTTCTTT. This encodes CACSDGRPEAFF.

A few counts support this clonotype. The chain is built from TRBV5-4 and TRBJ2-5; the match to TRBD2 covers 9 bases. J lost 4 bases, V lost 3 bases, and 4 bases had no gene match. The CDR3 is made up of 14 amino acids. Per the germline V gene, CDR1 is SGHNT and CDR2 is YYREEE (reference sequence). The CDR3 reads CASSWDSGRETQYF. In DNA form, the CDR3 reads TGTGCCAGCAGCTGGGATAGCGGGAGAGAGACCCAGTACTTC.

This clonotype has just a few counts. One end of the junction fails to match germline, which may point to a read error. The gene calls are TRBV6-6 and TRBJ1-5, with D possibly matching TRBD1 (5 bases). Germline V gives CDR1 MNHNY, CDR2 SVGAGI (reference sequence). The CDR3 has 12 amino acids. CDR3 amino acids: CAGRGDNQPQHF. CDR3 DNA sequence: TGTGCCGGCAGAGGGGATAATCAGCCCCAGCATTTT.